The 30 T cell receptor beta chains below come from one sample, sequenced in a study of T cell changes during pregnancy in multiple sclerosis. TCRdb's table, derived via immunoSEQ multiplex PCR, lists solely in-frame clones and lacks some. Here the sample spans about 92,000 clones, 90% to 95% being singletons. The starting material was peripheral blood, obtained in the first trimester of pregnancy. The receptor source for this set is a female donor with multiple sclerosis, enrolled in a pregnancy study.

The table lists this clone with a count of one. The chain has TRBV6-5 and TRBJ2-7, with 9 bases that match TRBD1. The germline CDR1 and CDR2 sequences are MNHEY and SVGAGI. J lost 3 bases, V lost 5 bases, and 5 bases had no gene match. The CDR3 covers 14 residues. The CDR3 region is CASSQKTGGYEQYF. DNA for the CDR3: TGTGCCAGCAGTCAGAAGACAGGGGGCTACGAGCAGTACTTC.

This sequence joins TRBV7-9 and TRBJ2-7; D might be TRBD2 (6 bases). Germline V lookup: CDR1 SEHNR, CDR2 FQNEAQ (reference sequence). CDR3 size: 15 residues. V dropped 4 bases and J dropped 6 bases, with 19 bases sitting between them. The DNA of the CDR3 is TGTGCCAGCAGCTCCCCTTTCGGGGGTACCCGCGAGCAGTACTTC. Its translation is CASSSPFGGTREQYF.

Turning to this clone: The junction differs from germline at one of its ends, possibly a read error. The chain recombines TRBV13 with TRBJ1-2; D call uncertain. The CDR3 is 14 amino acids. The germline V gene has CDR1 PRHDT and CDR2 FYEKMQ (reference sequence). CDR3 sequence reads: CASSVGRTNYGYTF. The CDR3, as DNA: TGTGCCAGCAGCGTAGGCAGGACTAACTATGGCTACACCTTC.

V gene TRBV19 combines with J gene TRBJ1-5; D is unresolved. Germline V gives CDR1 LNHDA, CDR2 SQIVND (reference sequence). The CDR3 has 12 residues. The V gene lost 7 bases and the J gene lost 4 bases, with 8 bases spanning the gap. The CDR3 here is CASTRTNQPQHF. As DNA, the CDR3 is TGTGCCAGTACTAGGACTAATCAGCCCCAGCATTTT.

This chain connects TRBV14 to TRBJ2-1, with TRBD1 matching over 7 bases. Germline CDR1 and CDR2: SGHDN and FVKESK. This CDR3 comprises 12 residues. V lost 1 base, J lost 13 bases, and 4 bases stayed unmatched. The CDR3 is CASSQGGTDQFF. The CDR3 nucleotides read TGTGCCAGCAGCCAAGGGGGGACAGACCAGTTCTTC.

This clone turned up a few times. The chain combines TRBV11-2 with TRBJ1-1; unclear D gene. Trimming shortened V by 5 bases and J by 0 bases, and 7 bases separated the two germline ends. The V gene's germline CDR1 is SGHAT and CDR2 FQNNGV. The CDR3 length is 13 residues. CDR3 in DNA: TGTGCCAGCAGCCAGGATATGAACACTGAAGCTTTCTTT. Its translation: CASSQDMNTEAFF. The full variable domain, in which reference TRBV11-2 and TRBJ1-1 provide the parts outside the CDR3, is EAGVAQSPRYKIIEKRQSVAFWCNPISGHATLYWYQQILGQGPKLLIQFQNNGVVDDSQLPKDRFSAERLKGVDSTLKIQPAKLEDSAVYLCASSQDMNTEAFFGQGTRLTVV.

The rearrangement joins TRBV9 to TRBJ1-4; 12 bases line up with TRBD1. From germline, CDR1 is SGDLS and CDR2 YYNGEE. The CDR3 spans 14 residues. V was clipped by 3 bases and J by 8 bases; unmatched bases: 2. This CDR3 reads CASSAGTGGEKLFF. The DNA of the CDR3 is TGTGCCAGCAGCGCCGGGACAGGGGGCGAAAAACTGTTTTTT.

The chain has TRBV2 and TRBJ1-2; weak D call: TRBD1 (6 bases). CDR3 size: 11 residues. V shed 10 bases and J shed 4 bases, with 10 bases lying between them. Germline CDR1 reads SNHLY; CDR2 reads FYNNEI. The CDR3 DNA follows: TGTGCCACCACAGGGTTCTATGGCTACACCTTC. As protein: CATTGFYGYTF.

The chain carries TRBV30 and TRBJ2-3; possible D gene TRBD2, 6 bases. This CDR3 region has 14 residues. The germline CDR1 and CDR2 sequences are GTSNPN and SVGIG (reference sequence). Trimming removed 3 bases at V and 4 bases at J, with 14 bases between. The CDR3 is CAWRVGLTADTQYF. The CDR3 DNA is TGTGCCTGGAGAGTGGGACTGACGGCAGATACGCAGTATTTT.

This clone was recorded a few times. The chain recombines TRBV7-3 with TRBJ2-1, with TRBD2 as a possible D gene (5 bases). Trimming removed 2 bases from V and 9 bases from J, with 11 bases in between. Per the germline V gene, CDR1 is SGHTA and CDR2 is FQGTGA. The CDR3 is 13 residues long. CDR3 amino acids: CASSLDVRGEQFF. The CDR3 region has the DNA TGTGCCAGCAGCTTAGACGTACGGGGTGAGCAGTTCTTC. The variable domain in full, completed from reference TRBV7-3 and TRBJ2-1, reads GAGVSQTPSNKVTEKGKYVELRCDPISGHTALYWYRQSLGQGPEFLIYFQGTGAADDSGLPNDRFFAVRPEGSVSTLKIQRTERGDSAVYLCASSLDVRGEQFFGPGTRLTVL.

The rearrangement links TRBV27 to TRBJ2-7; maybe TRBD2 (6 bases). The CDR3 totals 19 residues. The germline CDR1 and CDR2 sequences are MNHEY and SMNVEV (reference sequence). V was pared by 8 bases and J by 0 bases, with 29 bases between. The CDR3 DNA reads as TGTGCCAGCGGACTGGCCAACCGGTTGGGGGGTGGAAGCTCCTACGAGCAGTACTTC. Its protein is CASGLANRLGGGSSYEQYF.

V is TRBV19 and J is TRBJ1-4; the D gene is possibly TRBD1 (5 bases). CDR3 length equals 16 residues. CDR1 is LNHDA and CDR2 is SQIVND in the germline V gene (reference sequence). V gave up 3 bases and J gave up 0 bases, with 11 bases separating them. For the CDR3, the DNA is TGTGCCAGTAGTATGCTCCCAGGGCCAACTAATGAAAAACTGTTTTTT. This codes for CASSMLPGPTNEKLFF.

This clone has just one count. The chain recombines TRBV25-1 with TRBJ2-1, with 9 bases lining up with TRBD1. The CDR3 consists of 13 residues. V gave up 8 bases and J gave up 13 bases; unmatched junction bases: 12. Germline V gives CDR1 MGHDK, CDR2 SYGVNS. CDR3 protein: CASSQPGQGSQFF. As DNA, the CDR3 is TGTGCCAGCTCTCAGCCGGGACAGGGCAGTCAGTTCTTC.

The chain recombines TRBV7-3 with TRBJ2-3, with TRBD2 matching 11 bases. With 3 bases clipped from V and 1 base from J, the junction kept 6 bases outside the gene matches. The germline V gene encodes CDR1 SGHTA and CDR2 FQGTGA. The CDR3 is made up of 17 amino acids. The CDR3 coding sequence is TGTGCCAGCAGCTTGGGACTAGCGGCCTCTGGCACAGATACGCAGTATTTT. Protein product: CASSLGLAASGTDTQYF.

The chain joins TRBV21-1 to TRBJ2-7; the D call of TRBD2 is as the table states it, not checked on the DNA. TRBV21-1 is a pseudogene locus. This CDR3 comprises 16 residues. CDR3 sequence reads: CASSKAEPPKPYEQYF. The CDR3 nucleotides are TGTGCCAGCAGCAAAGCAGAACCTCCTAAGCCCTACGAGCAGTACTTC.

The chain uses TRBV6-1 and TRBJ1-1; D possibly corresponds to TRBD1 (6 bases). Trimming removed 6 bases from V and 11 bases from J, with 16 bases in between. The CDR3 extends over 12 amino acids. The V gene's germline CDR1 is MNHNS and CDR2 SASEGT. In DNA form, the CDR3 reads TGTGCCAGCAGAAACCAGGGGAGTAAGGCTTTCTTT. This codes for CASRNQGSKAFF.

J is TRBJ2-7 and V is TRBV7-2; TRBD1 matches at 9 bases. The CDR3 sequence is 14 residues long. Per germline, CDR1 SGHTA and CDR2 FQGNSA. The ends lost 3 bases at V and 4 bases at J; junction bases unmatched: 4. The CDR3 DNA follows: TGTGCCAGCAGCTTCCGGGACAGGGCGTACGAGCAGTACTTC. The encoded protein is CASSFRDRAYEQYF.

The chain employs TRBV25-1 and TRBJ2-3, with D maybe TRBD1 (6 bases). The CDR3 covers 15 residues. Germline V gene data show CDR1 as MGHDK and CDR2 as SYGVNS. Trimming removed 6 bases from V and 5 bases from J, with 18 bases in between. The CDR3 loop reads CASSPNVGAQDTQYF. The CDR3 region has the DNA TGTGCCAGCAGCCCGAACGTGGGGGCCCAAGATACGCAGTATTTT.

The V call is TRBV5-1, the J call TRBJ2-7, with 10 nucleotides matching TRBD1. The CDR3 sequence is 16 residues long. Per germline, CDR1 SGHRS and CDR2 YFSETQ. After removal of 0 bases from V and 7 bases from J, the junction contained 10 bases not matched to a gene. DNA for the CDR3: TGCGCCAGCAGCTTGGTAGCAGGACAGGGGGTGGGTGAGCAGTACTTC. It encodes CASSLVAGQGVGEQYF.

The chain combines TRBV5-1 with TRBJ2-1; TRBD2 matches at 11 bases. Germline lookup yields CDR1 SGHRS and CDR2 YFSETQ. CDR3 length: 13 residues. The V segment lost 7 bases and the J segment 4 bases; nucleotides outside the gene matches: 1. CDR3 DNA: TGCGCCAGCGGGACTAGCGGTTACAATGAGCAGTTCTTC. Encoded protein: CASGTSGYNEQFF.

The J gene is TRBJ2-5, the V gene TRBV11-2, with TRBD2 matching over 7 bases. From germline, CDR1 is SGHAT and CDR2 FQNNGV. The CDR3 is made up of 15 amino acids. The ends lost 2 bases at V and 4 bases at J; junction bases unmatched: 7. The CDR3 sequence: CASSLRGDPRETQYF. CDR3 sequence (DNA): TGTGCCAGCAGCTTACGGGGGGACCCGCGAGAGACCCAGTACTTC.

Here the CDR3 DNA reads TGTGCCAGCAGCATCCGGGACAGCTATCCCCCGTGGGATGAGCAGTTCTTC. Translation gives CASSIRDSYPPWDEQFF. The chain uses TRBV7-2 and TRBJ2-1; 7 nucleotides agree with TRBD1. With 5 bases clipped from V and 8 bases from J, the junction kept 18 bases outside the gene matches. The V gene's germline CDR1 is SGHTA and CDR2 FQGNSA. The CDR3 extends over 17 amino acids.

The DNA for the CDR3 is TGTGCCAGCAGTGAAGCCGGACAAGGAAATGAGCAGTTCTTC. Its protein is CASSEAGQGNEQFF. V gene TRBV2 combines with J gene TRBJ2-1, with D perhaps matching TRBD1 (5 bases). The CDR3 is 14 residues long. CDR1 is SNHLY and CDR2 is FYNNEI in the germline V gene. The ends were cut back, 0 bases at V and 7 bases at J, with 10 bases in the middle. Looking up the rest from reference TRBV2 and TRBJ2-1 gives the full variable domain: EPEVTQTPSHQVTQMGQEVILRCVPISNHLYFYWYRQILGQKVEFLVSFYNNEISEKSEIFDDQFSVERPDGSNFTLKIRSTKLEDSAMYFCASSEAGQGNEQFFGPGTRLTVL.

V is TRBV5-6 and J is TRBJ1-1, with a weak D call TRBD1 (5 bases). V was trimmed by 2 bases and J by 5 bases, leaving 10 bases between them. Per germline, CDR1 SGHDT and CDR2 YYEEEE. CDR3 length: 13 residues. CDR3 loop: CASSFKGRTEAFF. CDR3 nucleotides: TGTGCCAGCAGCTTTAAGGGGAGGACTGAAGCTTTCTTT.

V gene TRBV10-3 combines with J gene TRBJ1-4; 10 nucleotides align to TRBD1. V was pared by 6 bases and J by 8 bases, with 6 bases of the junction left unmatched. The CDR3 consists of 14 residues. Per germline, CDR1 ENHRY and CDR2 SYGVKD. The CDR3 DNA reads TGTGCCATCAGGGGGACAGGGGTGGGCGAAAAACTGTTTTTT. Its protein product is CAIRGTGVGEKLFF.

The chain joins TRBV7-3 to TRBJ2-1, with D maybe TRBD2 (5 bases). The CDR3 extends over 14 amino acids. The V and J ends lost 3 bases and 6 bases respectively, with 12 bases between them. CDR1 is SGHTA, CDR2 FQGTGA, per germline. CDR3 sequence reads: CASSFLAGSNEQFF. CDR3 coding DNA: TGTGCCAGCAGCTTCCTAGCCGGGTCCAATGAGCAGTTCTTC. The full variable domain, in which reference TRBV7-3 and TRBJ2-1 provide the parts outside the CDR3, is GAGVSQTPSNKVTEKGKYVELRCDPISGHTALYWYRQSLGQGPEFLIYFQGTGAADDSGLPNDRFFAVRPEGSVSTLKIQRTERGDSAVYLCASSFLAGSNEQFFGPGTRLTVL.

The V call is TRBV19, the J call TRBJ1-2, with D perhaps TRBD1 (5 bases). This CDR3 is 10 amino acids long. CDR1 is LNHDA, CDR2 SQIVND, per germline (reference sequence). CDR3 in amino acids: CATGPYGYTF. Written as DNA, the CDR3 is TGTGCTACAGGACCCTATGGCTACACCTTC.

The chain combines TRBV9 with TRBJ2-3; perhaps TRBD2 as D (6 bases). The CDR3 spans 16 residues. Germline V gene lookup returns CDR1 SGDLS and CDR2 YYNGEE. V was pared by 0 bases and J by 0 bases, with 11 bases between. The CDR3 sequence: CASSVGMRGSTDTQYF. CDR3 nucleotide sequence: TGTGCCAGCAGCGTAGGAATGCGGGGCAGCACAGATACGCAGTATTTT.

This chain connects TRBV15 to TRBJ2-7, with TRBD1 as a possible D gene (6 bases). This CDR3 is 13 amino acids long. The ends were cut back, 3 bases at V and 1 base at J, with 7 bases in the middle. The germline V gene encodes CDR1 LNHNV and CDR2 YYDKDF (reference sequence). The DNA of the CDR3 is TGTGCCACCAGCAGGGACAGATCCTACGAGCAGTACTTC. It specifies CATSRDRSYEQYF.

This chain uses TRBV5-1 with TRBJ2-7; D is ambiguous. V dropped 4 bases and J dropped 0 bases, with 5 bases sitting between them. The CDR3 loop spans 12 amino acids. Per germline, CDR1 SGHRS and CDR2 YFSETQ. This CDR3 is CASSTGSYEQYF. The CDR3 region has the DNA TGCGCCAGCAGCACGGGCTCCTACGAGCAGTACTTC.